The entry that follows covers one TCR beta chain sequence. This entry is derived from a study of blood T cell repertoires in COVID-19. Study as a whole: T cells, B-cell-depleted T cells, or PBMCs provided the cDNA or gDNA that served as material.

As handled by the study authors: Nucleated cell number was recorded as an estimate derived from reference gene primer amplification. The protocol was immunoSEQ multiplex PCR, while the TCRdb copy is restricted to in-frame clones and leaves out a portion. V, J and clone size were drawn from that table, and D and trimming were deduced from the DNA. The table records 170,000 or so clones, 85% to 90% of them present only once. This sequence originates from a woman younger than 35 who had recovered from COVID-19. Sequencing input: peripheral blood.

The chain's CDR3 is CASSLTSGAGYTF. The CDR3 DNA follows: TGTGCCAGCAGCTTAACGTCAGGGGCTGGCTACACCTTC. V is TRBV7-3 and J is TRBJ1-2; possibly TRBD1 for D (6 bases). CDR3 length equals 13 residues. Germline-derived CDR1 and CDR2 are SGHTA and FQGTGA. The V gene lost 0 bases and the J gene lost 7 bases, with 9 bases spanning the gap. Filled out from reference TRBV7-3 and TRBJ1-2, the complete variable domain reads GAGVSQTPSNKVTEKGKYVELRCDPISGHTALYWYRQSLGQGPEFLIYFQGTGAADDSGLPNDRFFAVRPEGSVSTLKIQRTERGDSAVYLCASSLTSGAGYTFGSGTRLTVV.